This passage covers 9 T cell receptor beta chains from one sample sequenced in a study of lymphopenia after photon versus proton radiotherapy. Profiled with immunoSEQ multiplex PCR; TCRdb holds only in-frame clones, not every one. The table includes 35,000 to 40,000 clones, under 90% detected once. The starting material was peripheral blood, obtained from a patient treated with photon-based radiotherapy. The receptors stem from a man in his fifties or sixties with gastric cancer.

The chain links TRBV10-3 to TRBJ1-2; 7 bases fit TRBD1. V shed 4 bases, J shed 2 bases, and the junction held 4 bases outside the gene matches. This CDR3 contains 14 residues. The germline V gene encodes CDR1 ENHRY and CDR2 SYGVKD. This CDR3 is CAISVLQGNYGYTF. CDR3 nucleotide sequence: TGTGCCATCAGTGTTCTACAGGGGAACTATGGCTACACCTTC.

The genes are TRBV5-1 and TRBJ2-3, with D perhaps TRBD2 (6 bases). The CDR3 is 15 residues long. Germline loops: CDR1 SGHRS, CDR2 YFSETQ. Between the trimmed V and J ends, which lost 6 bases and 0 bases, there was a span of 14 bases. The CDR3 region has the DNA TGCGCCAGCACCCGGGTCGGGGGTAGCACAGATACGCAGTATTTT. Protein product: CASTRVGGSTDTQYF. Full variable domain (outside the CDR3, taken from reference TRBV5-1 and TRBJ2-3): KAGVTQTPRYLIKTRGQQVTLSCSPISGHRSVSWYQQTPGQGLQFLFEYFSETQRNKGNFPGRFSGRQFSNSRSEMNVSTLELGDSALYLCASTRVGGSTDTQYFGPGTRLTVL.

The rearrangement joins TRBV5-5 to TRBJ2-7; D not resolved. Germline V gives CDR1 SGHKS, CDR2 YYEKEE (reference sequence). There are 14 residues in the CDR3. V gave up 0 bases and J gave up 0 bases, with 7 bases separating them. CDR3 nucleotides: TGTGCCAGCAGCTTGGAAGGTTCCTCCTACGAGCAGTACTTC. It codes for CASSLEGSSYEQYF.

This chain uses TRBV6-5 with TRBJ2-1; 10 bases are shared with TRBD2. The junction had 3 bases not matched to a gene; V was cut back by 2 bases and J by 5 bases. Germline V gene data show CDR1 as MNHEY and CDR2 as SVGAGI. This CDR3 is 15 amino acids long. The CDR3 here is CASSYETSGNNEQFF. The CDR3 nucleotides are TGTGCCAGCAGTTACGAAACTAGCGGGAACAATGAGCAGTTCTTC.

The gene calls are TRBV7-9 and TRBJ2-7; D gene uncertain. Germline-derived CDR1 and CDR2 are SEHNR and FQNEAQ (reference sequence). V dropped 1 base and J dropped 0 bases, with 10 bases sitting between them. CDR3 length equals 15 residues. CDR3 nucleotides: TGTGCCAGCAGCTTAGAAAGGATCAGCTCCTACGAGCAGTACTTC. Amino acid sequence: CASSLERISSYEQYF. Full variable domain (missing parts from reference TRBV7-9 and TRBJ2-7): DTGVSQNPRHKITKRGQNVTFRCDPISEHNRLYWYRQTLGQGPEFLTYFQNEAQLEKSRLLSDRFSAERPKGSFSTLEIQRTEQGDSAMYLCASSLERISSYEQYFGPGTRLTVT.

V gene TRBV27 combines with J gene TRBJ1-5; no definite D call. Trimming took 6 bases from V and 2 from J, leaving 14 bases between them. The CDR3 sequence is 15 residues long. Germline V lookup: CDR1 MNHEY, CDR2 SMNVEV (reference sequence). The CDR3 DNA sequence: TGTGCCAGCAGCCAATTCCCCGGGGGCAATCAGCCCCAGCATTTT. Translation gives CASSQFPGGNQPQHF.

The genes are TRBV6-1 and TRBJ2-5; D is uncertain. CDR3 length: 13 residues. The germline CDR1 and CDR2 sequences are MNHNS and SASEGT. V lost 6 bases and J 3 bases, leaving 11 bases between the germline ends. For the CDR3, the DNA is TGTGCCAGCAGAGAGTCCCTGAAAGAGACCCAGTACTTC. This codes for CASRESLKETQYF.

The chain carries TRBV5-1 and TRBJ2-5; the match to TRBD1 covers 9 bases. The CDR3 has 17 residues. V trimming: 1 base; J trimming: 5 bases; junction bases outside the gene matches: 12. From germline, CDR1 is SGHRS and CDR2 YFSETQ. In DNA, the CDR3 is TGCGCCAGCAGCTTGACCGGGTGGGACAGGGCTGGGGAGACCCAGTACTTC. Encoded protein: CASSLTGWDRAGETQYF.

The rearrangement joins TRBV7-2 to TRBJ1-6; 10 nucleotides match TRBD1. V gave up 2 bases and J gave up 9 bases; unmatched junction bases: 1. The CDR3 spans 14 residues. Germline loops: CDR1 SGHTA, CDR2 FQGNSA. Written as DNA, the CDR3 is TGTGCCAGCAGCTTAAGGACAGGGGGTTCACCCCTCCACTTT. The encoded protein is CASSLRTGGSPLHF.